This TCR beta chain was captured in a study of memory CD4+ T cells and cytomegalovirus serostatus. Overall study context: Donors were healthy Belgian adults, several CMV seropositive and about two dozen seronegative.

Germline V lookup: CDR1 SGHDT, CDR2 YYEEEE. The ends were cut back, 2 bases at V and 5 bases at J, with 10 bases in the middle. This CDR3 comprises 13 residues. Single viable CD3+CD4+CD8-CD45RO+ cells were sorted as the memory CD4+ T cells. Serum IgG to CMV pp150, pp28, p38 and p52 defined serostatus. Sequencing used immunoSEQ multiplex PCR; TCRdb keeps in-frame clones, though not all of them. This sample carries under 100,000 clones, 80% of them seen once, and the ten largest clones take roughly 0.79%. This clonotype was obtained from an adult in good health and CMV-seronegative. The chain links TRBV5-6 to TRBJ1-1; a weak D match, TRBD1 (5 bases). Sequencing used memory CD4+ T cells from blood. CDR3 sequence (DNA): TGTGCCAGCAGCTTAGAAAGGGGAACTGAAGCTTTCTTT. It translates to CASSLERGTEAFF.